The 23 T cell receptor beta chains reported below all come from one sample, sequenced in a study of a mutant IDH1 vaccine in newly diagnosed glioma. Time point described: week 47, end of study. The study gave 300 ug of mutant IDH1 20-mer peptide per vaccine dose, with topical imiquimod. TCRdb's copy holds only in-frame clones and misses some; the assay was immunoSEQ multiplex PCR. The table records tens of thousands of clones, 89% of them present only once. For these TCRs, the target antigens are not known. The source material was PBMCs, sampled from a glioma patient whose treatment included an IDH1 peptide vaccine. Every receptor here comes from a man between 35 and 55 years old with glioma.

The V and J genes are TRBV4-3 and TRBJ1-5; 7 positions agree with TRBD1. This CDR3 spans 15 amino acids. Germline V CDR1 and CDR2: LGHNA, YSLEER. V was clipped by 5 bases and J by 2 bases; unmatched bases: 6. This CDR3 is CASSATGDRNQPQHF. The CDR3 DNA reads TGCGCCAGCAGCGCCACAGGGGATCGCAATCAGCCCCAGCATTTT.

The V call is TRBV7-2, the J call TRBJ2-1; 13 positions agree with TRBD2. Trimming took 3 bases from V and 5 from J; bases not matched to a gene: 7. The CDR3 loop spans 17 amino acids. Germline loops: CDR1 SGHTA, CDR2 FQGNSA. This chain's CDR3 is CASSFTSGGAVHNEQFF. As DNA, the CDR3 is TGTGCCAGCAGCTTCACTAGCGGGGGGGCCGTCCACAATGAGCAGTTCTTC.

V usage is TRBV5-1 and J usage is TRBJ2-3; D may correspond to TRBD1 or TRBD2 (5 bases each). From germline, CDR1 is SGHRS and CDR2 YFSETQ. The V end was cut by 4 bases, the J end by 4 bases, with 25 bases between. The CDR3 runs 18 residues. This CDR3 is CASSTSGGWAGSADTQYF. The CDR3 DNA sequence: TGCGCCAGCAGCACAAGTGGGGGATGGGCAGGGTCCGCAGATACGCAGTATTTT. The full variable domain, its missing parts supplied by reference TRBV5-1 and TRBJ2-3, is KAGVTQTPRYLIKTRGQQVTLSCSPISGHRSVSWYQQTPGQGLQFLFEYFSETQRNKGNFPGRFSGRQFSNSRSEMNVSTLELGDSALYLCASSTSGGWAGSADTQYFGPGTRLTVL.

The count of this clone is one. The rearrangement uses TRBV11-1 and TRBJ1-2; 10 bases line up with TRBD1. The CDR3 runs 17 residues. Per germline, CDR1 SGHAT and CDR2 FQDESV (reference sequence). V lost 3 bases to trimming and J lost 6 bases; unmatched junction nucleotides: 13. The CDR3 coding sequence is TGTGCCAGCAGCTTGTCTCGACAGGGGGCGGATTCTCATGGCTACACCTTC. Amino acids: CASSLSRQGADSHGYTF.

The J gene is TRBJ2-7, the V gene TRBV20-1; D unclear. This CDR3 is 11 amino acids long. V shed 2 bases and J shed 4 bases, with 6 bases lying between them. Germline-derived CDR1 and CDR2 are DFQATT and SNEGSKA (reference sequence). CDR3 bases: TGCAGTGCTAGATTCCGGTACGAGCAGTACTTC. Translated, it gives CSARFRYEQYF.

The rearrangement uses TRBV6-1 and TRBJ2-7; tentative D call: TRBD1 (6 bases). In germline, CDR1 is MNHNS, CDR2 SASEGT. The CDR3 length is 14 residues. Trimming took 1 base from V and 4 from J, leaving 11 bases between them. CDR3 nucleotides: TGTGCCAGCAGTGAAGGGCCAGGGGAGTACGAGCAGTACTTC. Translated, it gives CASSEGPGEYEQYF.

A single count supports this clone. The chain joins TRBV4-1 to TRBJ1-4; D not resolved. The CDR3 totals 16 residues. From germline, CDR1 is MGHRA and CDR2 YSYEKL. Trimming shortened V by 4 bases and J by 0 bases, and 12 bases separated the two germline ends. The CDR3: CASSLWMGSTNEKLFF. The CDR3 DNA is TGCGCCAGCAGCCTATGGATGGGTTCAACTAATGAAAAACTGTTTTTT.

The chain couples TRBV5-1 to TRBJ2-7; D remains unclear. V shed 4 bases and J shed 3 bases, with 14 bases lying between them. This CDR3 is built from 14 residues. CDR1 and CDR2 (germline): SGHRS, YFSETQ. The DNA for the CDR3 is TGCGCCAGCAGCAGAACAGCGAGCAACTACGAGCAGTACTTC. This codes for CASSRTASNYEQYF.

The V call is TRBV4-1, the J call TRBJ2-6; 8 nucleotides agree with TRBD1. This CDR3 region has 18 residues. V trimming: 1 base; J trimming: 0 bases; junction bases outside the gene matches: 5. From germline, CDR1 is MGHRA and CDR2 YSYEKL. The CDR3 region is CASSQGQGLPSGANVLTF. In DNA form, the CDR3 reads TGCGCCAGCAGCCAAGGACAGGGGCTCCCCTCTGGGGCCAACGTCCTGACTTTC.

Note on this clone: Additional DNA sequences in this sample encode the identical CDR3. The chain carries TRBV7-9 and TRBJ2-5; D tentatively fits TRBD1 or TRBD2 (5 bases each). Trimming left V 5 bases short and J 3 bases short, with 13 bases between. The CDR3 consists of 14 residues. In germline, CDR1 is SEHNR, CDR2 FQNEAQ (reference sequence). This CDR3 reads CASSLYRDEETQYF. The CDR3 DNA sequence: TGTGCCAGCAGCCTATATCGGGACGAAGAGACCCAGTACTTC.

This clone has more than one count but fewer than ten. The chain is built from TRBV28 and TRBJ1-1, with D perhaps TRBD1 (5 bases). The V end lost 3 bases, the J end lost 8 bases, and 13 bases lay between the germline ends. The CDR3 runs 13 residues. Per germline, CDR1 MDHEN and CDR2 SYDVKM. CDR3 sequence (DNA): TGTGCCAGCAGTTTCTTATCCGGACAAGAAGCTTTCTTT. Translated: CASSFLSGQEAFF.

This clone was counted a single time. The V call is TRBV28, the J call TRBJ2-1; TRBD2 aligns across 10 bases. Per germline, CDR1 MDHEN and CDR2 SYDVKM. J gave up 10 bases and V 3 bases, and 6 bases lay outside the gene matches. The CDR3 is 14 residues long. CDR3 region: CASSLPSGRREQFF. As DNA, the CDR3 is TGTGCCAGCAGTTTGCCTAGCGGGAGAAGGGAGCAGTTCTTC. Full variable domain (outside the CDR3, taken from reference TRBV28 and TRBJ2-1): DVKVTQSSRYLVKRTGEKVFLECVQDMDHENMFWYRQDPGLGLRLIYFSYDVKMKEKGDIPEGYSVSREKKERFSLILESASTNQTSMYLCASSLPSGRREQFFGPGTRLTVL.

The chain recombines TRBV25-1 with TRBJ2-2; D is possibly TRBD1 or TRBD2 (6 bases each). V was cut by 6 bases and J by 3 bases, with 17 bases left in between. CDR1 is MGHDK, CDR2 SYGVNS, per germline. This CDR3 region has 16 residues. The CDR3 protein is CASRSRGAGDTGELFF. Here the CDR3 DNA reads TGTGCCAGCAGGTCGAGGGGGGCAGGGGACACCGGGGAGCTGTTTTTT. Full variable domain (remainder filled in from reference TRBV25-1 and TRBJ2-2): EADIYQTPRYLVIGTGKKITLECSQTMGHDKMYWYQQDPGMELHLIHYSYGVNSTEKGDLSSESTVSRIRTEHFPLTLESARPSHTSQYLCASRSRGAGDTGELFFGEGSRLTVL.

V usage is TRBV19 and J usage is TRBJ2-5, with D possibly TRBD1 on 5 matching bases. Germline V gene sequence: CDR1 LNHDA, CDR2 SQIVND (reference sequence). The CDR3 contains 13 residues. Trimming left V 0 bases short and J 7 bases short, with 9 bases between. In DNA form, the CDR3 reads TGTGCCAGTAGTATAGAACAGGTCGGGACCCAGTACTTC. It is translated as CASSIEQVGTQYF.

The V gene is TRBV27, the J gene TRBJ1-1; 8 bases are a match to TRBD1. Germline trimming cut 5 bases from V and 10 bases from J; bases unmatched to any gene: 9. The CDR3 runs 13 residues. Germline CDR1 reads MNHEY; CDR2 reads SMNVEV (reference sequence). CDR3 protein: CASSAQGAPGAFF. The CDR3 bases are TGTGCCAGCAGTGCTCAGGGGGCGCCGGGAGCTTTCTTT.

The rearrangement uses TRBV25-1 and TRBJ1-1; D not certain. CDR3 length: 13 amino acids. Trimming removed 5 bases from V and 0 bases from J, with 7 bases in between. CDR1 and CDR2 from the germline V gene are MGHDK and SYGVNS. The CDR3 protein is CASSLTVNTEAFF. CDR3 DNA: TGTGCCAGCAGTCTTACAGTGAACACTGAAGCTTTCTTT.

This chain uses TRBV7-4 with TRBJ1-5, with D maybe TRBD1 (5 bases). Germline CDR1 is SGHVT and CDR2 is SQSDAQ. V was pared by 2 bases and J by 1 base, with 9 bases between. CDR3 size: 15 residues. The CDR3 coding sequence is TGTGCCAGCAGCTTACCGCAGGGAAGCAATCAGCCCCAGCATTTT. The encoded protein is CASSLPQGSNQPQHF.

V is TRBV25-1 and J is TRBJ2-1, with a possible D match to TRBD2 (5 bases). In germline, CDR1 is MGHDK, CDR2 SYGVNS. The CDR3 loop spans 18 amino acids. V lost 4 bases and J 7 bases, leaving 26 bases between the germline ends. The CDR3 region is CASSAYPGEGPLRNEQFF. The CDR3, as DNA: TGTGCCAGCAGTGCCTACCCCGGGGAAGGGCCACTACGGAATGAGCAGTTCTTC.

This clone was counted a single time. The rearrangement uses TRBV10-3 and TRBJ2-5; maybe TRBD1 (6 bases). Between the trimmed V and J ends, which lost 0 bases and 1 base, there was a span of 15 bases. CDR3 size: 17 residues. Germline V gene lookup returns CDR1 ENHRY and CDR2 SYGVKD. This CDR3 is CAISESVRTQGQETQYF. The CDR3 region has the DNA TGTGCCATCAGTGAGTCAGTCAGGACACAGGGCCAAGAGACCCAGTACTTC.

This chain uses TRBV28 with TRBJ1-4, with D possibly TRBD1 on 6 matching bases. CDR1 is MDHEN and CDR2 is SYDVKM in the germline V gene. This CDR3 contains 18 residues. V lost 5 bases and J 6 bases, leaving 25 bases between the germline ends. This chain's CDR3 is CASSPTGTTTGGDEKLFF. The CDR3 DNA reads TGTGCCAGCAGTCCAACCGGGACAACCACCGGCGGGGATGAAAAACTGTTTTTT.

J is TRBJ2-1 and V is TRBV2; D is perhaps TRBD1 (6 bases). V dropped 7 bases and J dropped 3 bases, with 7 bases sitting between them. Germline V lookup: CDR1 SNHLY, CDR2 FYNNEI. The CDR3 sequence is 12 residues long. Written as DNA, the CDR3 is TGTGCCAGCAAGGACAGCTACAATGAGCAGTTCTTC. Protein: CASKDSYNEQFF.

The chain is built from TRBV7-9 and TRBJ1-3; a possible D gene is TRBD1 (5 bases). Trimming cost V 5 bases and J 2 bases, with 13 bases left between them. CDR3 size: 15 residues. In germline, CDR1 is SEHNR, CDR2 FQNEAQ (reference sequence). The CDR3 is CASSIYGTAGNTIYF. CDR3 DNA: TGTGCCAGCAGCATATACGGGACGGCTGGAAACACCATATATTTT.

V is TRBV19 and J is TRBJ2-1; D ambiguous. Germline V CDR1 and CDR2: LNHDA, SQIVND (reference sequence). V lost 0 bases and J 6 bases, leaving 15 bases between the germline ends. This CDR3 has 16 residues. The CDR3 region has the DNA TGTGCCAGTAGTATAGATCGAGGTAACCGCCTCAATGAGCAGTTCTTC. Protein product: CASSIDRGNRLNEQFF. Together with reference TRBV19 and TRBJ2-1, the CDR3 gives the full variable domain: DGGITQSPKYLFRKEGQNVTLSCEQNLNHDAMYWYRQDPGQGLRLIYYSQIVNDFQKGDIAEGYSVSREKKESFPLTVTSAQKNPTAFYLCASSIDRGNRLNEQFFGPGTRLTVL.